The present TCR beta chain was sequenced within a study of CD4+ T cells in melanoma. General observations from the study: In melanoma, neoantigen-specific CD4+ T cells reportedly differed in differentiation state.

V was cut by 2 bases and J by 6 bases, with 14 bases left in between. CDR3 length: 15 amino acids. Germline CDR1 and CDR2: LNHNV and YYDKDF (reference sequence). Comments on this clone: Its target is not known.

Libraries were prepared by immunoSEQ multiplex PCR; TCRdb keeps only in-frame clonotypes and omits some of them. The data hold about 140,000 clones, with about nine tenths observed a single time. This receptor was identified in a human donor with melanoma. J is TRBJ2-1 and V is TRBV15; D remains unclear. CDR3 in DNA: TGTGCCACCAGCAGAATCCAAGGTGGGGTCAATGAGCAGTTCTTC. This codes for CATSRIQGGVNEQFF. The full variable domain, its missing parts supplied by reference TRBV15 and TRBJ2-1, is DAMVIQNPRYQVTQFGKPVTLSCSQTLNHNVMYWYQQKSSQAPKLLFHYYDKDFNNEADTPDNFQSRRPNTSFCFLDIRSPGLGDTAMYLCATSRIQGGVNEQFFGPGTRLTVL.